Listed here are 7 T cell receptor beta chains from one sample, sequenced in a study of T cells of healthy individuals. MiXCR, applied by TCRdb to the 5' RACE reads, yields one record per CDR3 protein. The sample shows around 83,000 distinct CDR3 sequences, roughly 5.1% of them seen only once. The receptor source for this set is a female donor in good health.

This clonotype has at least ten counts. V and J are TRBV28 and TRBJ1-1, with D tentatively TRBD1 (5 bases). There are 13 residues in the CDR3. Germline V lookup: CDR1 MDHEN, CDR2 SYDVKM. V dropped 5 bases and J dropped 12 bases, with 19 bases sitting between them. This CDR3 is CASSTRDLSWSFF. CDR3 coding DNA: TGTGCCAGCAGTACCCGGGACCTCAGTTGGTCTTTCTTT. Drawing the rest from reference TRBV28 and TRBJ1-1, the complete variable domain is DVKVTQSSRYLVKRTGEKVFLECVQDMDHENMFWYRQDPGLGLRLIYFSYDVKMKEKGDIPEGYSVSREKKERFSLILESASTNQTSMYLCASSTRDLSWSFFGQGTRLTVV.

This clonotype has at least ten counts. The genes are TRBV5-6 and TRBJ2-1; D gene ambiguous. The V end lost 1 base, the J end lost 0 bases, and 14 bases lay between the germline ends. Germline CDR1 reads SGHDT; CDR2 reads YYEEEE. CDR3 length equals 17 residues. In nucleotides, the CDR3 is TGTGCCAGCAGCTTGTCTCTTATACCTTCCTCCTACAATGAGCAGTTCTTC. Translating gives CASSLSLIPSSYNEQFF.

This clonotype was observed at least ten times. CDR3 in DNA: TGTGCCAGCAGAGCGGACAGGCCCAATCAGCCCCAGCATTTT. Translating it yields CASRADRPNQPQHF. The chain employs TRBV2 and TRBJ1-5, with 7 bases fitting TRBD1. CDR3 length equals 14 residues. Looked up from germline, CDR1 is SNHLY and CDR2 is FYNNEI. The junction had 5 bases not matched to a gene; V was cut back by 6 bases and J by 3 bases.

This clonotype has at least ten counts. The CDR3 spells CASSPTGHEQYF. In DNA form, the CDR3 reads TGTGCCAGCAGCCCAACTGGACACGAGCAGTACTTC. The rearrangement uses TRBV4-2 and TRBJ2-7; D unresolved. V shed 4 bases and J shed 5 bases, with 9 bases lying between them. From germline, CDR1 is LGHNA and CDR2 YNFKEQ. This CDR3 spans 12 amino acids.

This clonotype was seen a few times. V and J are TRBV28 and TRBJ1-4; TRBD1 aligns across 7 bases. After removal of 6 bases from V and 2 bases from J, the junction contained 6 bases not matched to a gene. There are 15 residues in the CDR3. CDR1 is MDHEN and CDR2 is SYDVKM in the germline V gene. CDR3 loop: CASSRPGGTNEKLFF. The CDR3, as DNA: TGTGCCAGCAGCCGCCCAGGGGGGACTAATGAAAAACTGTTTTTT.

In this sample, this clonotype turned up many times. The chain uses TRBV11-1 and TRBJ2-2; 12 nucleotides match TRBD2. The trim removed 1 base at V and 6 bases at J, leaving 0 bases unmatched. CDR3 length: 15 residues. Germline assignment: CDR1 SGHAT and CDR2 FQDESV (reference sequence). The CDR3 loop is CASSLGLAGAGELFF. CDR3 nucleotides: TGTGCCAGCAGCTTAGGACTAGCGGGAGCCGGGGAGCTGTTTTTT.

This clonotype appeared many times. The gene calls are TRBV24-1 and TRBJ2-7; 8 bases line up with TRBD1. With V trimmed by 4 bases and J by 6 bases, 16 bases remained unmatched. This CDR3 region has 17 residues. Germline-derived CDR1 and CDR2 are KGHDR and SFDVKD. The CDR3 nucleotides read TGTGCCACCAGTGACCCCTCCCGGGACTCCGACAGGGGCGAGCAGTACTTC. This translates into CATSDPSRDSDRGEQYF.